Shown below are 6 T cell receptor beta chains from a single sample sequenced in a study of T cell responses to AZD1222 COVID-19 vaccine. Assay: immunoSEQ multiplex PCR; the TCRdb copy retains only in-frame clones and omits some. The sample has more than 140,000 clones, more than 70% seen once; the top ten hold around 2.3%. The starting material was peripheral blood, obtained on day 0 of AZD1222 vaccination. These receptors were taken from an adult in good health.

V usage is TRBV12-3 or TRBV12-4 and J usage is TRBJ2-7; a weak D match, TRBD2 (6 bases). CDR3 size: 12 residues. V lost 3 bases, J lost 6 bases, and 9 bases lay in between. CDR3 in amino acids: CASSFGGPEQYF. The CDR3 DNA follows: TGTGCCAGCAGTTTTGGAGGGCCCGAGCAGTACTTC.

The chain links TRBV5-1 to TRBJ1-4; no definite D call. Trimming shortened V by 6 bases and J by 0 bases, and 12 bases separated the two germline ends. Per the germline V gene, CDR1 is SGHRS and CDR2 is YFSETQ. The CDR3 loop spans 15 amino acids. The CDR3 DNA reads TGCGCCAGCACCCCTAGTCAGCCAACTAATGAAAAACTGTTTTTT. It specifies CASTPSQPTNEKLFF.

V usage is TRBV11-2 and J usage is TRBJ1-3, with D unclear. This CDR3 comprises 12 residues. Per the germline V gene, CDR1 is SGHAT and CDR2 is FQNNGV. V lost 1 base, J lost 7 bases, and 5 bases lay in between. Written as DNA, the CDR3 is TGTGCCAGCAGCTTAGGTGGGAACACCATATATTTT. This translates into CASSLGGNTIYF.

This rearrangement joins TRBV28 to TRBJ2-7; 7 bases are a match to TRBD2. The germline CDR1 and CDR2 sequences are MDHEN and SYDVKM. The CDR3 is 14 amino acids. The ends lost 10 bases at V and 4 bases at J; junction bases unmatched: 13. The CDR3 region has the DNA TGTGCCACCACCCTGGCGGGAGAATCGTACGAGCAGTACTTC. Its protein is CATTLAGESYEQYF.

The chain joins TRBV7-8 to TRBJ1-2, with no clear D. Germline values: CDR1 SGHVS, CDR2 FQNEAQ. There are 13 residues in the CDR3. Trimming removed 2 bases at V and 10 bases at J, with 14 bases between. The CDR3 nucleotides read TGTGCCAGCAGCTTATCCGGGAAGGTCGTCTACACCTTC. It yields the protein CASSLSGKVVYTF.

This clone was seen a single time. The rearrangement links TRBV12-3 or TRBV12-4 to TRBJ1-3, with 7 bases lining up with TRBD1. The CDR3 covers 13 residues. V dropped 5 bases and J dropped 5; count of bases not matched to a gene: 3. The CDR3 protein is CASSETGRNTIYF. CDR3 coding DNA: TGTGCCAGCAGTGAGACAGGGAGAAACACCATATATTTT.